This T cell receptor (beta chain) appears in the sequencing data of a study of blood T cell repertoires in COVID-19. About the study: There were acute and convalescent COVID-19 samples, and they came from the United States, Italy and Spain.

In the authors' methods: Reference gene primer amplification yielded estimated nucleated cell counts. The method was immunoSEQ multiplex PCR; TCRdb's version includes in-frame clones alone and lacks a portion of them. Clone size and V and J calls were adopted from that table, with D and trimming inferred from the DNA. The data contain 150,000 or so clones, roughly four fifths of them singletons. The CDR3 has 16 residues. Germline V gene sequence: CDR1 SGHRS, CDR2 YFSETQ. Trimming cost V 0 bases and J 2 bases, with 14 bases left between them. The material sequenced was peripheral blood. The V call is TRBV5-1, the J call TRBJ1-1, with D possibly matching TRBD1 (5 bases). The origin of this receptor is a man in his fifties or sixties with active or convalescent COVID-19. The chain's CDR3 is CASSLERGTLNTEAFF. CDR3 sequence (DNA): TGCGCCAGCAGCTTGGAGCGGGGGACCCTCAACACTGAAGCTTTCTTT.